This is a list of T cell receptor beta chains from one sample in a study of blood T cells in healthy people across ages. One entry per CDR3 protein, called by TCRdb with MiXCR from the 5' RACE reads. The repertoire holds 800,000 to 950,000 distinct CDR3 sequences, with 25% to 30% as singletons. The same sample was also used in a study of T cells of mothers and their children.

The sample comprised blood. All receptors come from a woman aged 40 to 49 in good health. Both conserved end residues are trimmed from each CDR3.

v_call: TRBV5-1
cdr3_aa: ASSSGVDVAETQY

v_call: TRBV27
cdr3_aa: ASSLMGQPSYEQF

v_call: TRBV20-1
cdr3_aa: SARGASGNEQF

v_call: TRBV20-1
cdr3_aa: SASDFGAYTGELF

v_call: TRBV5-1
cdr3_aa: ASSFMQVQETQY

v_call: TRBV27
cdr3_aa: ASSSIGANTEAF

v_call: TRBV10-2
cdr3_aa: ASSDGGFHNEQF

v_call: TRBV28
cdr3_aa: ASSLLGTASGNTIY

v_call: TRBV5-1
cdr3_aa: ASSLEYGSNQPQH

v_call: TRBV12-5
cdr3_aa: ASGLVTGARQPQH

v_call: TRBV5-1
cdr3_aa: ASSLQEADTQY

v_call: TRBV15
cdr3_aa: ATSRDGRGRSNQPQH

v_call: TRBV28
cdr3_aa: ASRSSGEQY

v_call: TRBV19
cdr3_aa: ASSATANQETQY

v_call: TRBV6-5
cdr3_aa: ASRQGMGRTYGYT

v_call: TRBV6-2/TRBV6-3
cdr3_aa: ASSYSGPFNNEQF

v_call: TRBV3-1
cdr3_aa: ASSRLDYEQY

v_call: TRBV11-2
cdr3_aa: ASSITGESQPQH

v_call: TRBV20-1
cdr3_aa: SAREVWDTEAF

v_call: TRBV2
cdr3_aa: ASHRQGSNEKLF

v_call: TRBV12-3/TRBV12-4
cdr3_aa: ASSETPAGSYGYT

v_call: TRBV12-3/TRBV12-4
cdr3_aa: ASSLLRGGRTDTQY

v_call: TRBV14
cdr3_aa: ASSQAQGGRYEQY

v_call: TRBV29-1
cdr3_aa: SGIGISYNEQF

v_call: TRBV10-3
cdr3_aa: AISVSSQETQY

v_call: TRBV9
cdr3_aa: ASSVQAKGSEQY

v_call: TRBV3-1
cdr3_aa: ASVLGSTDTQY

v_call: TRBV7-7
cdr3_aa: ASSLQLTGVHTEAF

v_call: TRBV5-1
cdr3_aa: ASSVQGPDTQY

v_call: TRBV4-2
cdr3_aa: ASRQGGIGYT

v_call: TRBV2
cdr3_aa: ASSEVGTDNEKLF

v_call: TRBV2
cdr3_aa: ASIDTRGRMWYT

v_call: TRBV4-2
cdr3_aa: ASSPGLSGANVPT

v_call: TRBV5-1
cdr3_aa: ASSLAGSGTDTQY

v_call: TRBV6-2/TRBV6-3
cdr3_aa: ASSERVYGYT

v_call: TRBV6-6
cdr3_aa: ASSPRLTYNEQF

v_call: TRBV5-1
cdr3_aa: ASSVGQVDEQY

v_call: TRBV12-3/TRBV12-4
cdr3_aa: ASKVGTSGGNEQF

v_call: TRBV11-2
cdr3_aa: ASSLDSGENAF

v_call: TRBV18
cdr3_aa: ASSPKASGGAGFSYNEQY

v_call: TRBV5-1
cdr3_aa: ASSLEPRDSNQPQH

v_call: TRBV5-5
cdr3_aa: ASETVTYPYEQY

v_call: TRBV7-9
cdr3_aa: ASSRDRLDRGGYT

v_call: TRBV10-3
cdr3_aa: AISLGGQVRPEQY